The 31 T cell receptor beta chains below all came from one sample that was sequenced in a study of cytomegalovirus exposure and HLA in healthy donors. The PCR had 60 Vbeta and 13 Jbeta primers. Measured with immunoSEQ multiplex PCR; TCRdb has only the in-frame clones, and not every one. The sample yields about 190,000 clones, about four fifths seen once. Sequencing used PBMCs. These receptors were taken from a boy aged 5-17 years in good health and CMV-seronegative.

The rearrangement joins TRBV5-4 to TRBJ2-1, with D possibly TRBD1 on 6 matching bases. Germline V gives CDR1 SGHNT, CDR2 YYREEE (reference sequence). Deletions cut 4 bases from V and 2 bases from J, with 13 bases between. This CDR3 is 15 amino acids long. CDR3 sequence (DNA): TGTGCCAGCAGCCTGAAGGACAGTCCCTACAATGAGCAGTTCTTC. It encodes CASSLKDSPYNEQFF.

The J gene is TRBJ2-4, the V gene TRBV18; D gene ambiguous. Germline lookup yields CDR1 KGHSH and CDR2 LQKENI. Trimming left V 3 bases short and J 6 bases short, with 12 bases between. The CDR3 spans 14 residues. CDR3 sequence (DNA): TGTGCCAGCTCACCTCTTCCTTCGGGAAACATTCAGTACTTC. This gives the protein CASSPLPSGNIQYF.

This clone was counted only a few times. CDR3 region: CASSLGGNSPLHF. The CDR3 DNA reads TGTGCCAGCAGTTTGGGGGGAAATTCACCCCTCCACTTT. This chain uses TRBV6-5 with TRBJ1-6; maybe TRBD1 (5 bases). Germline-derived CDR1 and CDR2 are MNHEY and SVGAGI. The length of the CDR3 is 13 residues. V lost 4 bases and J 7 bases, leaving 8 bases between the germline ends.

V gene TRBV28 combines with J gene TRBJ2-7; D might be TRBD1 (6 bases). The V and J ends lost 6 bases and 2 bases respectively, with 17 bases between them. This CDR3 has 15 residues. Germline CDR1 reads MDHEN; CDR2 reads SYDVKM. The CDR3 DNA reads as TGTGCCAGCAGAAACAGGGATGGGAGCACCTACGAGCAGTACTTC. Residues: CASRNRDGSTYEQYF. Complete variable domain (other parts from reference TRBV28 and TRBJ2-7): DVKVTQSSRYLVKRTGEKVFLECVQDMDHENMFWYRQDPGLGLRLIYFSYDVKMKEKGDIPEGYSVSREKKERFSLILESASTNQTSMYLCASRNRDGSTYEQYFGPGTRLTVT.

In DNA, the CDR3 is TGCGCCAGCAGCCAAGACGGGAATTTCTACAATGAGCAGTTCTTC. It encodes CASSQDGNFYNEQFF. V usage is TRBV4-3 and J usage is TRBJ2-1, with a tentative D call TRBD2 (5 bases). The germline V and J ends were trimmed by 0 bases and 3 bases, with 9 bases remaining between them. The CDR3 totals 15 residues. The V gene's germline CDR1 is LGHNA and CDR2 YSLEER.

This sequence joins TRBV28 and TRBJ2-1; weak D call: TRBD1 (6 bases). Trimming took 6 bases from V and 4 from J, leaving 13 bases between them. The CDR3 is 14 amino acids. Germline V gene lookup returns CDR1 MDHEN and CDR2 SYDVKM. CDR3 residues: CASSRTDVYNEQFF. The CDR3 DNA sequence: TGTGCCAGCAGCCGGACAGATGTTTACAATGAGCAGTTCTTC. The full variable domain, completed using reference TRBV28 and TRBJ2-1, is DVKVTQSSRYLVKRTGEKVFLECVQDMDHENMFWYRQDPGLGLRLIYFSYDVKMKEKGDIPEGYSVSREKKERFSLILESASTNQTSMYLCASSRTDVYNEQFFGPGTRLTVL.

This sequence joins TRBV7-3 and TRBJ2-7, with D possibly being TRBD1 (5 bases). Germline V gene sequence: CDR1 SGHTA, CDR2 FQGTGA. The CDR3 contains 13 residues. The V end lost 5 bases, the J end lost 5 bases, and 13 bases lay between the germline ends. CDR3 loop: CASSLEGHNEQYF. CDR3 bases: TGTGCCAGCAGCCTAGAAGGACACAACGAGCAGTACTTC.

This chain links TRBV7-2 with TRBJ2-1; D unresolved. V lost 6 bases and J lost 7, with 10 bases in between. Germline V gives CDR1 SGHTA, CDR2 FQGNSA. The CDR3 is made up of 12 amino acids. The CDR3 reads CASSEWANEQFF. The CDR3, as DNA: TGTGCCAGCAGTGAGTGGGCTAATGAGCAGTTCTTC.

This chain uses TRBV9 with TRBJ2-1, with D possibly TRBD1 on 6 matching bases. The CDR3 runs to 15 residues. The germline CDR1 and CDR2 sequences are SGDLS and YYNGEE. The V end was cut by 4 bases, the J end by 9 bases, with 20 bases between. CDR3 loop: CASSSTGIFYGEQFF. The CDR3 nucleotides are TGTGCCAGCAGCTCAACAGGGATCTTTTATGGTGAGCAGTTCTTC.

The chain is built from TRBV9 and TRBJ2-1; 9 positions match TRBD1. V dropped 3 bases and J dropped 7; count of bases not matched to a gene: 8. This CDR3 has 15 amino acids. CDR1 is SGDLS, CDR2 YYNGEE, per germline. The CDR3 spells CASSAYLTGGNEQFF. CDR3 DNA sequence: TGTGCCAGCAGCGCCTACCTGACAGGGGGGAATGAGCAGTTCTTC.

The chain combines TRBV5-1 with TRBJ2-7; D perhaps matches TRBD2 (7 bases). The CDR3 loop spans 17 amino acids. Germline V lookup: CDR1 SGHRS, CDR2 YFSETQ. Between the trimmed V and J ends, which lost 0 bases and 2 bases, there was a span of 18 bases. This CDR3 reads CASSLGLGGGLTYEQYF. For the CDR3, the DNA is TGCGCCAGCAGCTTGGGTTTAGGGGGAGGGCTAACCTACGAGCAGTACTTC.

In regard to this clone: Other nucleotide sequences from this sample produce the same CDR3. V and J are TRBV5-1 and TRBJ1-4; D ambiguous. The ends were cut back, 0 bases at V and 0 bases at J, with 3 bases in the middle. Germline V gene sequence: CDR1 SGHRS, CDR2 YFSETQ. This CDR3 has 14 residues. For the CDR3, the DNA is TGCGCCAGCAGCTTGGCAGCAACTAATGAAAAACTGTTTTTT. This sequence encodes CASSLAATNEKLFF. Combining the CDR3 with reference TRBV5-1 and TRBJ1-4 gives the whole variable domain KAGVTQTPRYLIKTRGQQVTLSCSPISGHRSVSWYQQTPGQGLQFLFEYFSETQRNKGNFPGRFSGRQFSNSRSEMNVSTLELGDSALYLCASSLAATNEKLFFGSGTQLSVL.

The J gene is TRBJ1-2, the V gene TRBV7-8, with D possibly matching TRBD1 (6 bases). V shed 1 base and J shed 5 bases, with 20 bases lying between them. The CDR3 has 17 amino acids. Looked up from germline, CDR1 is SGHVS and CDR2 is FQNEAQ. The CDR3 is CASSLGPRGGDSYGYTF. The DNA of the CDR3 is TGTGCCAGCAGCTTAGGACCTCGGGGGGGCGATTCTTATGGCTACACCTTC.

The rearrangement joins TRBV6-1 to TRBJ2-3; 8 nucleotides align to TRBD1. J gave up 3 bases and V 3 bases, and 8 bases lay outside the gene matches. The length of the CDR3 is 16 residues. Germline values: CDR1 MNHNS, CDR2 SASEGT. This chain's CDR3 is CASSDRGRDPTDTQYF. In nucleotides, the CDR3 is TGTGCCAGCAGTGACAGGGGGCGGGATCCTACAGATACGCAGTATTTT.

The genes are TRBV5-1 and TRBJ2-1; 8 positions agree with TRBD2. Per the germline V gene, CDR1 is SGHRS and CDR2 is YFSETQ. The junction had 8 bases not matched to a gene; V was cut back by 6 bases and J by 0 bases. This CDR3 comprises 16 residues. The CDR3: CASTAGAINSYNEQFF. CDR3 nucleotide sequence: TGCGCCAGCACAGCGGGGGCTATAAACTCCTACAATGAGCAGTTCTTC. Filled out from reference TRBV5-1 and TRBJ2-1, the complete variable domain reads KAGVTQTPRYLIKTRGQQVTLSCSPISGHRSVSWYQQTPGQGLQFLFEYFSETQRNKGNFPGRFSGRQFSNSRSEMNVSTLELGDSALYLCASTAGAINSYNEQFFGPGTRLTVL.

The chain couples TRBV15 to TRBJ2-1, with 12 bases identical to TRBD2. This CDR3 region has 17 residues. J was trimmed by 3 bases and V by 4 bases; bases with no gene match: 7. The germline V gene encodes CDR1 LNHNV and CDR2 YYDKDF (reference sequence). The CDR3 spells CATSNLAGGIIYNEQFF. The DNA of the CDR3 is TGTGCCACCAGCAATCTAGCGGGAGGGATTATCTACAATGAGCAGTTCTTC. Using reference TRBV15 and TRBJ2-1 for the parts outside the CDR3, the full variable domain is DAMVIQNPRYQVTQFGKPVTLSCSQTLNHNVMYWYQQKSSQAPKLLFHYYDKDFNNEADTPDNFQSRRPNTSFCFLDIRSPGLGDTAMYLCATSNLAGGIIYNEQFFGPGTRLTVL.

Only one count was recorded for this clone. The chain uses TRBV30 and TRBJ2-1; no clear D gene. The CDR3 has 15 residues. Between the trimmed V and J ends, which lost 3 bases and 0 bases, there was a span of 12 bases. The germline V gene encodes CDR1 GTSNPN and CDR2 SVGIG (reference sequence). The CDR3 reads CAWSENLSSYNEQFF. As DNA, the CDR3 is TGTGCCTGGAGCGAAAACCTCAGCTCCTACAATGAGCAGTTCTTC. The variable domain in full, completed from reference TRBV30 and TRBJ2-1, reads SQTIHQWPATLVQPVGSPLSLECTVEGTSNPNLYWYRQAAGRGLQLLFYSVGIGQISSEVPQNLSASRPQDRQFILSSKKLLLSDSGFYLCAWSENLSSYNEQFFGPGTRLTVL.

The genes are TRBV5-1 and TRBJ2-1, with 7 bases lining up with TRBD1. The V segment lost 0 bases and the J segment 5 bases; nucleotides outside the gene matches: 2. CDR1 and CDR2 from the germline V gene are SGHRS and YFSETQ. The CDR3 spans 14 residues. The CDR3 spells CASSLEQGHNEQFF. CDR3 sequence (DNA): TGCGCCAGCAGCTTGGAACAGGGGCACAATGAGCAGTTCTTC.

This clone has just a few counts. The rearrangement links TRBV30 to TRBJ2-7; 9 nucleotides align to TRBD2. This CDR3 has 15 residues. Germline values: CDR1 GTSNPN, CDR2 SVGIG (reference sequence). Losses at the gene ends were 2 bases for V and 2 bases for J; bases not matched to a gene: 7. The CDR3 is CAWSPLAGPPYEQYF. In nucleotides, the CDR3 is TGTGCCTGGAGTCCGCTAGCGGGACCTCCCTACGAGCAGTACTTC.

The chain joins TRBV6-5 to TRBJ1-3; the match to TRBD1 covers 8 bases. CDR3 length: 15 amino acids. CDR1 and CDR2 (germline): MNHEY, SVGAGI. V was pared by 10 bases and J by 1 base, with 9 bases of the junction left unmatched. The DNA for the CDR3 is TGTGCCACCTACCGAGGACAGGGATCTGGAAACACCATATATTTT. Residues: CATYRGQGSGNTIYF.

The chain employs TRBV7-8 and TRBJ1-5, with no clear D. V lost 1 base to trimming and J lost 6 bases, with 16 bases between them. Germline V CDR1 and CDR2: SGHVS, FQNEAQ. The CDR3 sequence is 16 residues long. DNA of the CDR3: TGTGCCAGCAGCTTAGGTTGGCTTGCCGGGAGTCAGCCCCAGCATTTT. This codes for CASSLGWLAGSQPQHF.

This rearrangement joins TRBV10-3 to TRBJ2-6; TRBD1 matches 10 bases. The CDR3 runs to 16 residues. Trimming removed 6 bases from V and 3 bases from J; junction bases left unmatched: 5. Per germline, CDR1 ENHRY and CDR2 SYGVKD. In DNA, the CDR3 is TGTGCCATCAGCCCGGGACAGGGGAATGGGGCCAACGTCCTGACTTTC. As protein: CAISPGQGNGANVLTF.

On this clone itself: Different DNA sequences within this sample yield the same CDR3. Written as DNA, the CDR3 is TGTGCCAGCAGACAACAGGGGTCTAATACTGAAGCTTTCTTT. It is translated as CASRQQGSNTEAFF. The rearrangement joins TRBV27 to TRBJ1-1, with 7 nucleotides matching TRBD1. The CDR3 has 14 residues. The V gene end was trimmed by 6 bases and the J gene end by 5 bases; junction bases not matched to a gene: 9. Germline CDR1 and CDR2: MNHEY and SMNVEV (reference sequence).

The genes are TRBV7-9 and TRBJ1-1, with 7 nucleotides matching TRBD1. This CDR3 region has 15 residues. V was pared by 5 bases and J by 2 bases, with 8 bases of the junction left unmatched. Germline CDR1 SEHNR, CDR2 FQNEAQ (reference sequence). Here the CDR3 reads CASSTRDSKNTEAFF. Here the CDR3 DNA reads TGTGCCAGCAGCACCCGGGACAGCAAAAACACTGAAGCTTTCTTT.

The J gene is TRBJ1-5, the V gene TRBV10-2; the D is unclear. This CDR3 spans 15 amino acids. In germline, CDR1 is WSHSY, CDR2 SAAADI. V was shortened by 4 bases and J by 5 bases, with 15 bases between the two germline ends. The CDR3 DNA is TGCGCCAGCAGTGTGAGAGGGAGCGGGGATCAGCCCCAGCATTTT. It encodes CASSVRGSGDQPQHF.

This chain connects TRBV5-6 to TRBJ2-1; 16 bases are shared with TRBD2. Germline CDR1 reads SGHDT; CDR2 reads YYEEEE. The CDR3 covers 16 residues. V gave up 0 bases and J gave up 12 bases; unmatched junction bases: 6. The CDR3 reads CASSLEGLAGGVGQFF. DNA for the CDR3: TGTGCCAGCAGCTTGGAGGGACTAGCGGGAGGGGTCGGGCAGTTCTTC.

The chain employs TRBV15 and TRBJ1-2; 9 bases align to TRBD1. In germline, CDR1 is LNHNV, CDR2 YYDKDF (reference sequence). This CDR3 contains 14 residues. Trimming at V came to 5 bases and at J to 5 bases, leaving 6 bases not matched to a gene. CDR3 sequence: CATSPQDRGYGYTF. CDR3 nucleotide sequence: TGTGCCACCAGCCCTCAGGACAGGGGTTATGGCTACACCTTC.

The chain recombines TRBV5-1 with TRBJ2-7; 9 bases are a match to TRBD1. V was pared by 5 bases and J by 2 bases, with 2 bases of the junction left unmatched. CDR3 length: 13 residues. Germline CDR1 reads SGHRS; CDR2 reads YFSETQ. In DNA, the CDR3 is TGCGCCAGCAGACAGGGGGCCACCTACGAGCAGTACTTC. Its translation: CASRQGATYEQYF.

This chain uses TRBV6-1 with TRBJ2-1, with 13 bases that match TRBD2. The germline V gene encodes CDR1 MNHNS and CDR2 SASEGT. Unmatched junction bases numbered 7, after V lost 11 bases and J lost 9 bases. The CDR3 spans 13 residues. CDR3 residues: CAGGLAGATEQFF. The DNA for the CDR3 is TGTGCCGGCGGACTAGCGGGAGCCACTGAGCAGTTCTTC.

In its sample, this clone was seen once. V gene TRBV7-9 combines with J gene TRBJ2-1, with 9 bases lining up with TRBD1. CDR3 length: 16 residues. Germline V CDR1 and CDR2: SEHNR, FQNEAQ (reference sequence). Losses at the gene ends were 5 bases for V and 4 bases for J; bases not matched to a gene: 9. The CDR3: CASSPSRDREYNEQFF. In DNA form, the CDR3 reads TGTGCCAGCAGCCCGTCCCGGGACAGGGAATACAATGAGCAGTTCTTC. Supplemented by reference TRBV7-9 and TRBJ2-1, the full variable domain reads DTGVSQNPRHKITKRGQNVTFRCDPISEHNRLYWYRQTLGQGPEFLTYFQNEAQLEKSRLLSDRFSAERPKGSFSTLEIQRTEQGDSAMYLCASSPSRDREYNEQFFGPGTRLTVL.

The CDR3, as DNA: TGTGCCAGCAGCGTAGCCAACAATGAGCAGTTCTTC. Its protein is CASSVANNEQFF. The genes are TRBV9 and TRBJ2-1, with D hard to call. The V gene's germline CDR1 is SGDLS and CDR2 YYNGEE. V lost 0 bases, J lost 5 bases, and 3 bases lay in between. The CDR3 contains 12 residues.